These 15 T cell receptor beta chains share one sample of origin, sequenced in a study of blood T cell repertoires in COVID-19. Assay: immunoSEQ multiplex PCR; the TCRdb copy retains only in-frame clones and omits some. The data contain approximately 59,000 clones, 89% of them singletons. The source material was peripheral blood. All receptors come from a human donor in a cohort sampled during active COVID-19.

Only one count was recorded for this clone. The chain recombines TRBV18 with TRBJ1-6; tentative D call: TRBD1 (5 bases). Trimming shortened V by 5 bases and J by 5 bases, and 10 bases separated the two germline ends. The CDR3 spans 14 residues. Looked up from germline, CDR1 is KGHSH and CDR2 is LQKENI. CDR3 amino acids: CASSRGSDNSPLHF. As DNA, the CDR3 is TGTGCCAGCTCAAGGGGATCGGATAATTCACCCCTCCACTTT.

This chain uses TRBV10-2 with TRBJ2-1, with 7 bases matching TRBD2. The V gene end was trimmed by 2 bases and the J gene end by 5 bases; junction bases not matched to a gene: 9. The CDR3 is 16 residues long. Germline CDR1 is WSHSY and CDR2 is SAAADI. The CDR3, as DNA: TGCGCCAGCAGTGAGGGACTTAGCGGGCCGGACAATGAGCAGTTCTTC. Amino acid sequence: CASSEGLSGPDNEQFF.

This rearrangement joins TRBV2 to TRBJ2-1; 8 bases align to TRBD1. Germline-derived CDR1 and CDR2 are SNHLY and FYNNEI. The junction had 3 bases not matched to a gene; V was cut back by 6 bases and J by 5 bases. CDR3 length: 13 residues. In DNA, the CDR3 is TGTGCCAGCAGACGACAGGGGAACAATGAGCAGTTCTTC. This gives the protein CASRRQGNNEQFF.

This chain links TRBV7-2 with TRBJ2-1, with 7 bases matching TRBD2. Trimming removed 1 base from V and 3 bases from J; junction bases left unmatched: 3. CDR3 length equals 15 residues. Germline-derived CDR1 and CDR2 are SGHTA and FQGNSA. The CDR3 nucleotides are TGTGCCAGCAGCTTAGTGACGGGGGGCTACAATGAGCAGTTCTTC. As protein: CASSLVTGGYNEQFF.

The V gene is TRBV10-1, the J gene TRBJ2-1, with 9 nucleotides matching TRBD2. CDR1 is WNHNN and CDR2 is SYGVQD in the germline V gene (reference sequence). V dropped 4 bases and J dropped 6; count of bases not matched to a gene: 7. The CDR3 spans 15 residues. CDR3 DNA sequence: TGCGCCAGCAGTGGTTTACTAGCGGGTGCCAATGAGCAGTTCTTC. Its translation: CASSGLLAGANEQFF.

This clone was seen a few times. This CDR3 reads CASSSRESIMNTEAFF. CDR3 DNA: TGTGCCAGCTCATCCCGGGAGTCGATTATGAACACTGAAGCTTTCTTT. This chain joins TRBV18 and TRBJ1-1, with D unresolved. The CDR3 contains 16 residues. Trimming shortened V by 5 bases and J by 0 bases, and 16 bases separated the two germline ends. CDR1 KGHSH and CDR2 LQKENI come from the germline V gene.

This clone was counted only a few times. The chain uses TRBV6-2 or TRBV6-3 and TRBJ1-5, with D perhaps TRBD1 (6 bases). CDR3 length: 14 residues. V gave up 6 bases and J gave up 2 bases, with 11 bases separating them. Germline V gene data show CDR1 as MNHEY and CDR2 as SVGEGT. The CDR3 sequence: CASSSAGGNQPQHF. CDR3 sequence (DNA): TGTGCCAGCAGCTCTGCAGGGGGCAATCAGCCCCAGCATTTT.

The gene calls are TRBV19 and TRBJ1-1, with D tentatively TRBD1 (6 bases). The V end was cut by 5 bases, the J end by 3 bases, with 13 bases between. Looked up from germline, CDR1 is LNHDA and CDR2 is SQIVND (reference sequence). The CDR3 loop spans 14 amino acids. The CDR3 nucleotides read TGTGCCAGTAGTTTCGGGACAAGGGACACTGAAGCTTTCTTT. Its translation: CASSFGTRDTEAFF. Based on the CDR3 plus reference TRBV19 and TRBJ1-1, the full variable domain is DGGITQSPKYLFRKEGQNVTLSCEQNLNHDAMYWYRQDPGQGLRLIYYSQIVNDFQKGDIAEGYSVSREKKESFPLTVTSAQKNPTAFYLCASSFGTRDTEAFFGQGTRLTVV.

The chain recombines TRBV30 with TRBJ1-1; 8 bases line up with TRBD1. Looked up from germline, CDR1 is GTSNPN and CDR2 is SVGIG (reference sequence). This CDR3 region has 13 residues. V was pared by 3 bases and J by 3 bases, with 3 bases of the junction left unmatched. The CDR3 region is CAWRETGDTEAFF. The CDR3 coding sequence is TGTGCCTGGAGGGAGACAGGGGACACTGAAGCTTTCTTT.

The chain has TRBV28 and TRBJ2-2; no firm D call. Germline loops: CDR1 MDHEN, CDR2 SYDVKM. The CDR3 consists of 14 residues. V shed 7 bases and J shed 0 bases, with 9 bases lying between them. CDR3 sequence reads: CASKTVANTGELFF. Here the CDR3 DNA reads TGTGCCAGCAAAACAGTCGCGAACACCGGGGAGCTGTTTTTT.

The rearrangement links TRBV6-2 or TRBV6-3 to TRBJ1-2; unclear D gene. The V end lost 0 bases, the J end lost 6 bases, and 11 bases lay between the germline ends. The CDR3 covers 14 residues. The V gene's germline CDR1 is MNHEY and CDR2 SVGEGT. The CDR3 loop is CASSYSSGFDGYTF. The CDR3 DNA reads TGTGCCAGCAGTTACTCGTCAGGTTTCGATGGCTACACCTTC.

The genes are TRBV6-4 and TRBJ1-1; TRBD1 might be the D (5 bases). This CDR3 contains 14 residues. V dropped 4 bases and J dropped 5 bases, with 14 bases sitting between them. CDR1 MRHNA and CDR2 SNTAGT come from the germline V gene. CDR3 nucleotide sequence: TGTGCCAGCAGTGCCCAGGGATTCGTAACTGAAGCTTTCTTT. This translates into CASSAQGFVTEAFF.

This sequence joins TRBV10-3 and TRBJ1-1; 9 bases line up with TRBD1. CDR1 ENHRY and CDR2 SYGVKD come from the germline V gene. The CDR3 covers 13 residues. With V trimmed by 10 bases and J by 5 bases, 8 bases remained unmatched. The DNA of the CDR3 is TGTGCCACCTCGGGACAGGGAGGGACTGAAGCTTTCTTT. Encoded protein: CATSGQGGTEAFF.

The chain has TRBV11-3 and TRBJ1-5, with D tentatively TRBD1 (6 bases). CDR1 SGHNT and CDR2 YENEEA come from the germline V gene. V lost 6 bases to trimming and J lost 2 bases, with 17 bases between them. The CDR3 is 16 amino acids. Written as DNA, the CDR3 is TGTGCCAGCAGTTCTAGGGGGAAGGGAGGCAATCAGCCCCAGCATTTT. It yields the protein CASSSRGKGGNQPQHF.

J is TRBJ2-1 and V is TRBV2, with 10 nucleotides matching TRBD2. Germline values: CDR1 SNHLY, CDR2 FYNNEI. This CDR3 has 14 amino acids. V was clipped by 8 bases and J by 7 bases; unmatched bases: 8. CDR3 region: CASGLSGGSNEQFF. In DNA form, the CDR3 reads TGTGCCAGCGGCCTTAGCGGGGGGTCTAATGAGCAGTTCTTC.